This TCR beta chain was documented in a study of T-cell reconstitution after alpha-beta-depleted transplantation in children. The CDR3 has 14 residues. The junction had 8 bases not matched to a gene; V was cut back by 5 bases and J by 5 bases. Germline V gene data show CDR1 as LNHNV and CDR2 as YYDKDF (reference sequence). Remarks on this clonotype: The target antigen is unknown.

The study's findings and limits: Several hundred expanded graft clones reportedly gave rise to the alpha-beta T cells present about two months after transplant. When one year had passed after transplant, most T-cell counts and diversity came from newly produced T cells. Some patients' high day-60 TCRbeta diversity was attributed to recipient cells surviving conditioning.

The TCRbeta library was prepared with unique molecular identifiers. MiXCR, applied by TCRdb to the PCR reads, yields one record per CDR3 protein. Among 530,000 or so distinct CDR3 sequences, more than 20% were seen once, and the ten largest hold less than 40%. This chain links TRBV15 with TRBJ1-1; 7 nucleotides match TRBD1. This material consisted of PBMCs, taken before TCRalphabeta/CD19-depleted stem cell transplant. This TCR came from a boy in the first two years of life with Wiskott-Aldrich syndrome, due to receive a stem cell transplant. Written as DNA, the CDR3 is TGTGCCACCAGCCCGGACAGGAAGTGGACTGAAGCTTTCTTT. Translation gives CATSPDRKWTEAFF.